This T cell receptor beta chain was retrieved from a study of CD8 T cells in ankylosing spondylitis. TCRdb re-called the 5' RACE reads with MiXCR, one entry per CDR3 protein. The sample includes fewer than 400,000 distinct CDR3 sequences, 20% to 25% of them seen just once. Worth noting for this clonotype: Its cognate antigen is unknown.

The CDR3 sequence is 14 residues long. Germline V lookup: CDR1 SSHAT, CDR2 FNYEAQ (reference sequence). Trimming stripped 5 bases from V and 7 bases from J, with 15 bases between. Study-wide results and limits: A TCR beta motif made of several highly homologous variants seemed typical of ankylosing spondylitis blood.

This sequence was found in a male donor with ankylosing spondylitis. The chain combines TRBV7-7 with TRBJ2-1; no clear D gene. The sample taken for sequencing was blood, either unsorted or a sorted T cell fraction (not recorded which). CDR3 loop: CASSLSGNPNEQFF. As DNA, the CDR3 is TGTGCCAGCAGCCTTTCCGGCAACCCGAATGAGCAGTTCTTC.